This T cell receptor (beta chain) was profiled in a study of pediatric ulcerative colitis (dated by TCRdb to the late 2010s). For the wider study: Of the ulcerative colitis patients, about 7 had pancolitis and two had left-sided colitis, and histology in every patient was consistent with ulcerative colitis. From roughly 10 newly diagnosed, treatment-naive pediatric ulcerative colitis patients and a few non-IBD control children, paired blood and rectal samples were collected. By Pediatric Ulcerative Colitis Activity Index, mild disease was classified in a couple of patients, moderate disease in four and acute severe colitis in three.

Rearranged CDR3 beta regions were amplified from genomic DNA with multiplex V and J primers using the immunoSEQ TRB Survey service. Survey-level sequencing depth of up to 500,000 reads per sample was used to keep depth equal across samples. Libraries were purified, pooled and sequenced on Illumina technology. In the original analysis: immunoSEQ online tools were used for productive clonality, sample overlap, pairwise scatters, CDR3 beta length, V/D/J gene usage and productiveness. Calculated diversity was defined as the number of unique rearrangements divided by total templates times 100, and Shannon and Simpson indices were additionally computed. Z-score normalized data were analyzed by principal component analysis with the R prcomp function and the ggbiplot package. Morisita's index was used to quantify blood-rectal clonal overlap within each subject. TCRdb took over this immuneACCESS table, retaining in-frame rearrangements with V and J assigned. Such tables are incomplete; in checked studies, under half of the missing clones stem from an unresolved V gene, and the remainder is unexplained. V, J and clone size derive from that table, while D and trimming were established from the DNA sequence. This sample comprises 20,000 to 25,000 clones, roughly 70% of them detected only once. About 16% of the sample goes to the ten largest clones.

The paper as a whole reports these results and caveats: Repertoires were derived from total lymphocyte DNA, so rare subsets such as regulatory T cells may have patterns not reflected. For technical reasons, blood samples from a couple of patients gave substantially fewer templates, and these samples were excluded from the blood-rectal overlap analysis. Compared with controls, ulcerative colitis patients showed significantly higher autologous blood-rectal clonal overlap, a finding that suggests increased T cell trafficking to inflamed tissue. Blood-derived T cells may have been included in rectal pinch biopsies, especially in patients with overt colitis. Controls, mild-moderate and acute severe colitis patients were separated by rectal repertoire features, and reduced rectal diversity due to clonal expansions was observed in acute severe colitis. Only a handful of individuals were included in the healthy control group, which was small. Two rectal CDR3 clonotypes were present in all ulcerative colitis patients and in none of the controls.

One to two pinch biopsies were taken from the rectum for research during colonoscopy. No immunosuppressive medication had been given to the ulcerative colitis patients before the diagnostic colonoscopy. Before DNA was isolated, the rectal biopsies underwent proteinase K digestion. The Wizard kit (Promega) was used to extract genomic DNA from the blood and intestinal samples. Trimming takes 3 bases from V and 2 bases from J, and the germline ends sit 14 bases apart. Reading from cysteine to phenylalanine, the CDR3 counts 15 amino acids. The sequence is cut down to CDR3 DNA, 45 bases in frame from base 1. Reading the germline V gene gives CDR1 SGHRS and CDR2 YFSETQ. A word on this clone: It has no known antigen specificity. No much larger clone exists at a distance of one base, and base qualities are not known.

The rearrangement joined TRBV5-1 to TRBJ1-2, with the D gene call left open. This TCR was sampled from a boy aged 5-17 years with severe ulcerative colitis. What was sequenced was gut tissue. This receptor has the CDR3 CASSSSPTSNYGYTF. The nucleotide sequence reads as follows: TGCGCCAGCAGCTCATCCCCGACATCCAACTATGGCTACACCTTC. Where the CDR3 stops, the reference TRBV5-1 and TRBJ1-2 genes take over; the full variable domain is KAGVTQTPRYLIKTRGQQVTLSCSPISGHRSVSWYQQTPGQGLQFLFEYFSETQRNKGNFPGRFSGRQFSNSRSEMNVSTLELGDSALYLCASSSSPTSNYGYTFGSGTRLTVV.